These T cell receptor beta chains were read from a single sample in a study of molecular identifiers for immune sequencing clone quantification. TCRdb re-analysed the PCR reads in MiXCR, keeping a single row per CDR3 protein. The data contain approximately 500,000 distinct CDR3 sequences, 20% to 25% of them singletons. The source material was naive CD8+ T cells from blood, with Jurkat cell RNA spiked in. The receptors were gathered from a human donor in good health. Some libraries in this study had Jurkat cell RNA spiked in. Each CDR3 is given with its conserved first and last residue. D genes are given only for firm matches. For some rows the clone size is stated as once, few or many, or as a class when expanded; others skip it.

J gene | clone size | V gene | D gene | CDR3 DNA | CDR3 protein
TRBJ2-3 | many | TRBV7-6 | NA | TGTGCCAGCAGCTTAGTGGGCGGGGATAGCACAGATACGCAGTATTTT | CASSLVGGDSTDTQYF
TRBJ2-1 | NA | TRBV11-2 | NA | TGTGCCAGCAGCTTATCTTTCGGCAATGAGCAGTTCTTC | CASSLSFGNEQFF
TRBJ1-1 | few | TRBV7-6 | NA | TGTGCCAGCAGCCACTTGACGGAACTTGGAGTTGAGGCTGAAGCTTTCTTT | CASSHLTELGVEAEAFF
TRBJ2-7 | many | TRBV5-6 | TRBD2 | TGTGCCAGCAGCCAGACTAGCTCTGCTTACGAGCAGTACTTC | CASSQTSSAYEQYF
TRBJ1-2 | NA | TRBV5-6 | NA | TGTGCCAGCAGCTTTGGATCCAGCTTCTATGGCTACACCTTC | CASSFGSSFYGYTF
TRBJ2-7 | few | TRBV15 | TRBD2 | TGTGCCACCAGGACCGGGACTAGCGGGAGTTTGCAGTACTTC | CATRTGTSGSLQYF
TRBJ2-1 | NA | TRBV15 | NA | TGTGCCACCAGCAGAGAACCGGGGCACGGTGCCTACAATGAGCAGTTCTTC | CATSREPGHGAYNEQFF
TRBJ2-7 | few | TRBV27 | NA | TGTGCCAGCCAGGGGAAAATTCACTACGAGCAGTACTTC | CASQGKIHYEQYF
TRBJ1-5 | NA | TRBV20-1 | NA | TGCAGTGCTAGAGATTTGGGGTACCATCAGCCCCAGCATTTT | CSARDLGYHQPQHF
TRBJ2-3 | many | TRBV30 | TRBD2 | TGTGCCTGGAGCGGGACTAGCGTTAGCACAGATACGCAGTATTTT | CAWSGTSVSTDTQYF
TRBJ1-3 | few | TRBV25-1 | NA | TGTGCCAGCAGTGATTGGATCGGGAACTCTGGAAACACCATATATTTT | CASSDWIGNSGNTIYF
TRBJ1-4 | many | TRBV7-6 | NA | TGTGCCAGCAGCTTAGAAGGGACAAGAGTTGAAAAACTGTTTTTT | CASSLEGTRVEKLFF
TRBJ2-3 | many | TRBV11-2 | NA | TGTGCCAGCAGCTCGTGGACCGACAGAATCCCAGATACGCAGTATTTT | CASSSWTDRIPDTQYF
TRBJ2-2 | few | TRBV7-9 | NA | TGTGCCAGCAGCTTAAGCAGTAACACCGGGGAGCTGTTTTTT | CASSLSSNTGELFF
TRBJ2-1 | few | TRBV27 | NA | TGTGCCAGCAGTTTCGATCCCACCTGGGTCTACAATGAGCAGTTCTTC | CASSFDPTWVYNEQFF
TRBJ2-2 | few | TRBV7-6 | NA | TGTGCCAGCAGCTTCACAGGGTCCGGGGAGCTGTTTTTT | CASSFTGSGELFF
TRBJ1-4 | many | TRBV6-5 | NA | TGTGCCAGCAGTTACAATGAAAAACTGTTTTTT | CASSYNEKLFF
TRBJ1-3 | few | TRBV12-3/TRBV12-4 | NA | TGTGCCAGCAGTTTCCCGGGGCTGGGTGGAAACACCATATATTTT | CASSFPGLGGNTIYF
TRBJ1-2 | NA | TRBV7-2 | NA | TGTGCCAGCAGCCTCCCGGGTGGGGCCTTCCATGGCTACACCTTC | CASSLPGGAFHGYTF